Below, 15 T cell receptor beta chains from the same sample are listed, as sequenced in a study of cytomegalovirus exposure and HLA in healthy donors. It was with 60 Vbeta and 13 Jbeta primers that the PCR ran. Measured with immunoSEQ multiplex PCR; TCRdb has only the in-frame clones, and not every one. The sample includes roughly 110,000 clones, approximately 70% of them seen just once. Sequences were obtained from PBMCs. The receptor source for this set is a boy between 5 and 17 years old in good health and CMV-seronegative.

This chain connects TRBV30 to TRBJ2-7; D remains ambiguous. V was pared by 0 bases and J by 1 base, with 10 bases between. The V gene's germline CDR1 is GTSNPN and CDR2 SVGIG (reference sequence). This CDR3 comprises 14 residues. CDR3 protein: CAWSVGAPSYEQYF. In DNA form, the CDR3 reads TGTGCCTGGAGTGTAGGAGCGCCGTCCTACGAGCAGTACTTC.

The chain links TRBV5-6 to TRBJ2-7; 11 positions match TRBD1. Germline V gene data show CDR1 as SGHDT and CDR2 as YYEEEE. Trimming at V came to 4 bases and at J to 0 bases, leaving 15 bases not matched to a gene. The CDR3 is made up of 19 amino acids. As DNA, the CDR3 is TGTGCCAGCAGCCCCGGGACAGGGGGTTCCTTTACCCACTCCTACGAGCAGTACTTC. Translating gives CASSPGTGGSFTHSYEQYF.

The chain couples TRBV28 to TRBJ1-1, with 7 bases that match TRBD1. After removal of 5 bases from V and 1 base from J, the junction contained 7 bases not matched to a gene. This CDR3 is built from 15 residues. CDR1 and CDR2 from the germline V gene are MDHEN and SYDVKM. The CDR3 region is CASSLQGYRNTEAFF. The CDR3 DNA sequence: TGTGCCAGCAGTCTACAGGGGTATCGGAACACTGAAGCTTTCTTT.

V gene TRBV23-1 combines with J gene TRBJ2-7; possibly TRBD1 for D (6 bases). TRBV23-1 is an ORF for which the function is uncertain. V gave up 6 bases and J gave up 2 bases, with 11 bases separating them. The CDR3 has 13 amino acids. CDR3 protein: CASSPGHPYEQYF. The CDR3 coding sequence is TGCGCCAGCAGCCCGGGACACCCCTACGAGCAGTACTTC.

V gene TRBV15 combines with J gene TRBJ2-7, with D maybe TRBD1 (6 bases). Per the germline V gene, CDR1 is LNHNV and CDR2 is YYDKDF (reference sequence). V was shortened by 5 bases and J by 5 bases, with 19 bases between the two germline ends. The CDR3 spans 15 residues. The CDR3 loop reads CATSSHLGGVDEQYF. The CDR3 nucleotides read TGTGCCACCAGCTCGCACCTAGGGGGAGTGGACGAGCAGTACTTC.

V usage is TRBV5-1 and J usage is TRBJ2-3; 8 bases are a match to TRBD2. V lost 2 bases, J lost 1 base, and 9 bases stayed unmatched. Germline-derived CDR1 and CDR2 are SGHRS and YFSETQ. The CDR3 spans 17 residues. This CDR3 reads CASSFRWTSTGTDTQYF. CDR3 bases: TGCGCCAGCAGCTTTCGATGGACTAGCACCGGCACAGATACGCAGTATTTT.

The chain uses TRBV7-9 and TRBJ1-2; TRBD1 matches 7 bases. The germline gives CDR1 SEHNR, CDR2 FQNEAQ (reference sequence). The CDR3 loop spans 15 amino acids. After removal of 3 bases from V and 0 bases from J, the junction contained 4 bases not matched to a gene. CDR3 DNA sequence: TGTGCCAGCAGCTTCGGGACAGCGACTAACTATGGCTACACCTTC. Amino acids: CASSFGTATNYGYTF.

The gene calls are TRBV28 and TRBJ2-7; 9 nucleotides align to TRBD2. The CDR3 spans 16 residues. Trimming removed 5 bases from V and 3 bases from J; junction bases left unmatched: 11. The germline gives CDR1 MDHEN, CDR2 SYDVKM. In DNA form, the CDR3 reads TGTGCCAGCAGTAGCCCCGGCCTAGCGGGACGCTACGAGCAGTACTTC. Its translation is CASSSPGLAGRYEQYF.

This chain uses TRBV30 with TRBJ2-3; TRBD2 aligns across 8 bases. The CDR3 runs to 12 residues. In germline, CDR1 is GTSNPN, CDR2 SVGIG (reference sequence). Trimming at V came to 2 bases and at J to 8 bases, leaving 3 bases not matched to a gene. The CDR3 nucleotides read TGTGCCTGGAGTACAACTAGCGGTACGCAGTATTTT. It yields the protein CAWSTTSGTQYF.

V is TRBV6-1 and J is TRBJ1-5, with 7 nucleotides matching TRBD1. The ends lost 8 bases at V and 6 bases at J; junction bases unmatched: 13. The CDR3 sequence is 15 residues long. Germline V gene sequence: CDR1 MNHNS, CDR2 SASEGT. CDR3 sequence (DNA): TGTGCCAGCCACCTTGGGCAGGGGGTTGTTCAGCCCCAGCATTTT. Its protein product is CASHLGQGVVQPQHF.

The chain couples TRBV28 to TRBJ1-1; TRBD1 might be the D (5 bases). The CDR3 runs 12 residues. CDR1 is MDHEN, CDR2 SYDVKM, per germline. In nucleotides, the CDR3 is TGTGCAGGGGCAGGGATCGGCACTGAAGCTTTCTTT. The encoded protein is CAGAGIGTEAFF.

Only one count was recorded for this clone. The chain couples TRBV2 to TRBJ1-2; D not resolved. V lost 0 bases and J 7 bases, leaving 12 bases between the germline ends. The CDR3 covers 14 residues. CDR1 is SNHLY and CDR2 is FYNNEI in the germline V gene. The CDR3 DNA reads TGTGCCAGCAGTGAAGCGCGGGAGGTCGGTGGCTACACCTTC. Encoded protein: CASSEAREVGGYTF.

CDR3 region: CASSPRDRPTHGYTF. CDR3 DNA: TGTGCCAGCAGCCCTCGGGACAGACCAACCCATGGCTACACCTTC. The chain links TRBV6-5 to TRBJ1-2; TRBD1 aligns across 7 bases. The trim removed 6 bases at V and 6 bases at J, leaving 13 bases unmatched. Germline loops: CDR1 MNHEY, CDR2 SVGAGI. CDR3 length equals 15 residues.

The chain is built from TRBV5-6 and TRBJ1-4, with no clear D. Looked up from germline, CDR1 is SGHDT and CDR2 is YYEEEE. Trimming removed 0 bases from V and 7 bases from J, with 16 bases in between. The CDR3 consists of 16 residues. The CDR3 sequence: CASSLGFRRGGEKLFF. DNA of the CDR3: TGTGCCAGCAGCTTGGGTTTTAGGCGGGGTGGTGAAAAACTGTTTTTT.

The rearrangement uses TRBV7-3 and TRBJ2-2; possibly TRBD1 for D (6 bases). There are 14 residues in the CDR3. The germline gives CDR1 SGHTA, CDR2 FQGTGA. V lost 5 bases to trimming and J lost 2 bases, with 9 bases between them. DNA for the CDR3: TGTGCCAGCAGCCGGGGACACAACACCGGGGAGCTGTTTTTT. As protein: CASSRGHNTGELFF.